One and the same sample provided the 26 T cell receptor beta chains below, sequenced in a study of shared clonotypes between healthy human individuals. It was CD45RO-negative cells, positively selected for CCR7, that made up naive CD8 cells, with terminally differentiated effector memory CD45RA+ cells excluded. Assay: immunoSEQ multiplex PCR; the TCRdb copy retains only in-frame clones and omits some. This table has approximately 600,000 clones, about 95% appearing once. The sample comprised naive CD8+ T cells sorted from blood. The receptor set was obtained from a woman in her twenties or thirties in good health.

In this sample, this clone turned up once. This chain links TRBV7-8 with TRBJ1-1; TRBD1 agrees at 9 bases. Germline V gene sequence: CDR1 SGHVS, CDR2 FQNEAQ. The CDR3 runs 12 residues. V lost 5 bases to trimming and J lost 11 bases; unmatched junction nucleotides: 6. CDR3 region: CASSKGQGLAFF. The DNA of the CDR3 is TGTGCCAGCAGCAAAGGACAGGGGTTGGCTTTCTTT. Variable domain in full (rest from reference TRBV7-8 and TRBJ1-1): GAGVSQSPRYKVAKRGQDVALRCDPISGHVSLFWYQQALGQGPEFLTYFQNEAQLDKSGLPSDRFFAERPEGSVSTLKIQRTQQEDSAVYLCASSKGQGLAFFGQGTRLTVV.

This clone was seen only once. CDR3 coding DNA: TGTGCCAGCAGCTTAGAGGGGACTAGCGGAGATACGCAGTATTTT. The encoded protein is CASSLEGTSGDTQYF. The genes are TRBV7-9 and TRBJ2-3, with TRBD2 matching 11 bases. V was pared by 1 base and J by 5 bases, with 2 bases of the junction left unmatched. Germline V gives CDR1 SEHNR, CDR2 FQNEAQ (reference sequence). The CDR3 extends over 15 amino acids.

The V and J genes are TRBV27 and TRBJ2-7; D perhaps matches TRBD1 (5 bases). Germline V gene lookup returns CDR1 MNHEY and CDR2 SMNVEV (reference sequence). The CDR3 consists of 16 residues. Trimming shortened V by 7 bases and J by 1 base, and 20 bases separated the two germline ends. CDR3 sequence: CASNPKAGRFSYEQYF. DNA for the CDR3: TGTGCCAGCAACCCTAAGGCAGGGCGATTTTCCTACGAGCAGTACTTC.

J is TRBJ1-5 and V is TRBV5-5; possible D gene TRBD1, 6 bases. CDR3 length: 15 residues. In germline, CDR1 is SGHKS, CDR2 YYEKEE (reference sequence). V was clipped by 7 bases and J by 0 bases, with 14 bases between them. The CDR3: CASGMTGDSNQPQHF. CDR3 nucleotides: TGTGCCAGCGGAATGACAGGAGATAGCAATCAGCCCCAGCATTTT.

The chain links TRBV9 to TRBJ2-7, with D possibly being TRBD2 (5 bases). CDR1 is SGDLS and CDR2 is YYNGEE in the germline V gene. The CDR3 is made up of 16 amino acids. V lost 0 bases and J 0 bases, leaving 13 bases between the germline ends. This chain's CDR3 is CASSVGERMSSYEQYF. The CDR3 region has the DNA TGTGCCAGCAGCGTAGGGGAGCGGATGAGCTCCTACGAGCAGTACTTC.

CDR3 nucleotides: TGTGCCAGCAGCCCGTTACTCCTTGACTATGGCTACACCTTC. Amino acids: CASSPLLLDYGYTF. The gene calls are TRBV28 and TRBJ1-2; D remains unclear. Trimming removed 6 bases at V and 3 bases at J, with 14 bases between. The CDR3 has 14 amino acids. Germline CDR1 MDHEN, CDR2 SYDVKM.

V usage is TRBV2 and J usage is TRBJ1-5; 7 bases match TRBD1. The germline V gene encodes CDR1 SNHLY and CDR2 FYNNEI. V was pared by 6 bases and J by 7 bases, with 6 bases of the junction left unmatched. There are 13 residues in the CDR3. This CDR3 is CASRGTGAQPQHF. In nucleotides, the CDR3 is TGTGCCAGCAGAGGAACAGGGGCGCAGCCCCAGCATTTT.

The chain carries TRBV10-1 and TRBJ1-1; 10 bases align to TRBD1. The CDR3 spans 16 residues. From germline, CDR1 is WNHNN and CDR2 SYGVQD (reference sequence). Trimming took 7 bases from V and 0 from J; bases not matched to a gene: 8. DNA for the CDR3: TGCGCCAGCAAGAATAGGGACAGGGGAATGAACACTGAAGCTTTCTTT. Amino acids: CASKNRDRGMNTEAFF.

This clone was counted once. The gene calls are TRBV2 and TRBJ2-1; 10 bases agree with TRBD2. Germline loops: CDR1 SNHLY, CDR2 FYNNEI. The CDR3 covers 17 residues. Trimming cost V 2 bases and J 3 bases; bases outside gene matches: 7. In DNA, the CDR3 is TGTGCCAGCAGTGAAACCACTAGCGGGATGATCTACAATGAGCAGTTCTTC. Translated, it gives CASSETTSGMIYNEQFF.

The V call is TRBV28, the J call TRBJ2-7; 10 bases are shared with TRBD1. The V gene's germline CDR1 is MDHEN and CDR2 SYDVKM. The CDR3 totals 14 residues. V lost 6 bases and J lost 4; bases outside the gene matches: 6. The DNA for the CDR3 is TGTGCCAGCAGCGACAGGGGGCGAAGGTACGAGCAGTACTTC. Encoded protein: CASSDRGRRYEQYF.

The CDR3 bases are TGTGCCAGCAGTCCGGACAGCGCCTCCTACGAGCAGTACTTC. Protein sequence: CASSPDSASYEQYF. The chain is built from TRBV28 and TRBJ2-7; D perhaps matches TRBD1 (6 bases). Trimming removed 5 bases at V and 0 bases at J, with 11 bases between. CDR1 is MDHEN, CDR2 SYDVKM, per germline. The CDR3 has 14 amino acids.

The chain uses TRBV28 and TRBJ2-7, with 12 bases aligning to TRBD2. With V trimmed by 1 base and J by 1 base, 2 bases remained unmatched. This CDR3 is 16 amino acids long. CDR1 and CDR2 (germline): MDHEN, SYDVKM. The CDR3 region has the DNA TGTGCCAGCAGTTTATTTGGGACTAGCGGGTCCTACGAGCAGTACTTC. It yields the protein CASSLFGTSGSYEQYF.

The chain has TRBV19 and TRBJ2-7, with TRBD2 matching over 8 bases. The CDR3 has 14 residues. CDR1 LNHDA and CDR2 SQIVND come from the germline V gene (reference sequence). Trimming cost V 5 bases and J 5 bases; bases outside gene matches: 8. As DNA, the CDR3 is TGTGCCAGTAGTTGGAACGGGAGGGCCCACGAGCAGTACTTC. Its translation: CASSWNGRAHEQYF.

V is TRBV5-1 and J is TRBJ2-1, with TRBD2 identical over 7 bases. The CDR3 runs 15 residues. Germline-derived CDR1 and CDR2 are SGHRS and YFSETQ. Trimming at V came to 1 base and at J to 8 bases, leaving 9 bases not matched to a gene. The CDR3 protein is CASSLIGLEFDEQFF. The CDR3 DNA reads as TGCGCCAGCAGCTTGATCGGACTAGAATTCGATGAGCAGTTCTTC. The full variable domain, with the rest looked up from reference TRBV5-1 and TRBJ2-1, is KAGVTQTPRYLIKTRGQQVTLSCSPISGHRSVSWYQQTPGQGLQFLFEYFSETQRNKGNFPGRFSGRQFSNSRSEMNVSTLELGDSALYLCASSLIGLEFDEQFFGPGTRLTVL.

In its sample, this clone was seen once. CDR3 sequence: CASSPSTSYIEQYF. The CDR3 bases are TGTGCCAGCAGCCCCTCCACTTCCTACATCGAGCAGTACTTC. The genes are TRBV11-2 and TRBJ2-7; D is unresolved. CDR1 is SGHAT and CDR2 is FQNNGV in the germline V gene. The CDR3 length is 14 residues. The V gene lost 5 bases and the J gene lost 6 bases, with 17 bases spanning the gap.

V is TRBV15 and J is TRBJ2-2; possible D gene TRBD1, 5 bases. The germline gives CDR1 LNHNV, CDR2 YYDKDF (reference sequence). This CDR3 spans 17 amino acids. V lost 0 bases and J 7 bases, leaving 18 bases between the germline ends. In DNA, the CDR3 is TGTGCCACCAGCAGAGATGAGGAGACAGCACTGGGCGGGGAGCTGTTTTTT. Translation: CATSRDEETALGGELFF.

J is TRBJ2-7 and V is TRBV2, with D perhaps TRBD1 (6 bases). The V end lost 7 bases, the J end lost 6 bases, and 13 bases lay between the germline ends. The CDR3 has 12 residues. Germline assignment: CDR1 SNHLY and CDR2 FYNNEI. CDR3 nucleotides: TGTGCCAGCATCGACCGGGACACCGAGCAGTACTTC. This translates into CASIDRDTEQYF.

This rearrangement joins TRBV28 to TRBJ1-6, with 7 bases identical to TRBD1. In germline, CDR1 is MDHEN, CDR2 SYDVKM. The CDR3 spans 19 residues. After removal of 3 bases from V and 5 bases from J, the junction contained 16 bases not matched to a gene. The CDR3 DNA is TGTGCCAGCAGTTTTACAGGGGCCGCGGCAGGGGCGCATAATTCACCCCTCCACTTT. Residues: CASSFTGAAAGAHNSPLHF.

The chain combines TRBV2 with TRBJ2-5, with D maybe TRBD1 (6 bases). Trimming cost V 8 bases and J 4 bases, with 8 bases left between them. Germline CDR1 reads SNHLY; CDR2 reads FYNNEI. This CDR3 has 11 amino acids. The CDR3 loop reads CASEGGETQYF. The CDR3 coding sequence is TGTGCCAGCGAAGGGGGAGAGACCCAGTACTTC.

The rearrangement links TRBV27 to TRBJ2-5; the match to TRBD1 covers 9 bases. The J call may not be correct, given that the DNA end is closer to TRBJ2-7. CDR3 length: 14 residues. CDR1 and CDR2 (germline): MNHEY, SMNVEV (reference sequence). CDR3 nucleotides: TGTGCCAGCAGTATAGGGACAGGGAGAGTCGAGCAGTACTTC. It is translated as CASSIGTGRVEQYF.

This chain joins TRBV7-9 and TRBJ2-7; D is possibly TRBD1 or TRBD2 (5 bases each). V gave up 5 bases and J gave up 0 bases, with 11 bases separating them. There are 14 residues in the CDR3. The germline V gene encodes CDR1 SEHNR and CDR2 FQNEAQ (reference sequence). For the CDR3, the DNA is TGTGCCAGCAGCCCCCGGGACGACTCCTACGAGCAGTACTTC. Translating it yields CASSPRDDSYEQYF.

The CDR3 loop is CASSLNWSPQETQYF. The CDR3 DNA follows: TGTGCCAGCAGTTTAAACTGGAGCCCCCAAGAGACCCAGTACTTC. This rearrangement joins TRBV27 to TRBJ2-5; unclear D gene. The V gene lost 2 bases and the J gene lost 1 base, with 11 bases spanning the gap. Germline V gene lookup returns CDR1 MNHEY and CDR2 SMNVEV (reference sequence). The CDR3 is 15 residues long.

The rearrangement joins TRBV7-7 to TRBJ2-7; 7 bases are shared with TRBD2. V lost 2 bases and J lost 5; bases outside the gene matches: 9. Germline CDR1 SSHAT, CDR2 FNYEAQ (reference sequence). This CDR3 has 15 amino acids. This CDR3 reads CASSLSVGGIHEQYF. The CDR3 coding sequence is TGTGCCAGCAGCTTATCGGTCGGGGGGATCCACGAGCAGTACTTC.

The chain has TRBV4-1 and TRBJ2-7, with 7 nucleotides matching TRBD2. The CDR3 is 16 amino acids. In germline, CDR1 is MGHRA, CDR2 YSYEKL. Germline trimming cut 0 bases from V and 5 bases from J; bases unmatched to any gene: 10. CDR3 in amino acids: CASSQDQAGVTHEQYF. The CDR3 coding sequence is TGCGCCAGCAGCCAAGATCAGGCGGGAGTGACCCACGAGCAGTACTTC.

This chain joins TRBV5-4 and TRBJ2-7, with 10 bases lining up with TRBD2. V trimming: 4 bases; J trimming: 5 bases; junction bases outside the gene matches: 9. The CDR3 loop spans 15 amino acids. Germline V CDR1 and CDR2: SGHNT, YYREEE (reference sequence). The CDR3, as DNA: TGTGCCAGCAGCCCGTCGAGCGGGAGGGTCCACGAGCAGTACTTC. This translates into CASSPSSGRVHEQYF. Full variable domain (remainder filled in from reference TRBV5-4 and TRBJ2-7): ETGVTQSPTHLIKTRGQQVTLRCSSQSGHNTVSWYQQALGQGPQFIFQYYREEENGRGNFPPRFSGLQFPNYSSELNVNALELDDSALYLCASSPSSGRVHEQYFGPGTRLTVT.

Turning to this clone: This sample also contains other DNA sequences that code for the same CDR3. The rearrangement joins TRBV4-1 to TRBJ1-2; D gene uncertain. From germline, CDR1 is MGHRA and CDR2 YSYEKL. This CDR3 spans 15 amino acids. V was shortened by 0 bases and J by 2 bases, with 10 bases between the two germline ends. Written as DNA, the CDR3 is TGCGCCAGCAGCCAAGATCCAGCGTTAAACTATGGCTACACCTTC. It specifies CASSQDPALNYGYTF.